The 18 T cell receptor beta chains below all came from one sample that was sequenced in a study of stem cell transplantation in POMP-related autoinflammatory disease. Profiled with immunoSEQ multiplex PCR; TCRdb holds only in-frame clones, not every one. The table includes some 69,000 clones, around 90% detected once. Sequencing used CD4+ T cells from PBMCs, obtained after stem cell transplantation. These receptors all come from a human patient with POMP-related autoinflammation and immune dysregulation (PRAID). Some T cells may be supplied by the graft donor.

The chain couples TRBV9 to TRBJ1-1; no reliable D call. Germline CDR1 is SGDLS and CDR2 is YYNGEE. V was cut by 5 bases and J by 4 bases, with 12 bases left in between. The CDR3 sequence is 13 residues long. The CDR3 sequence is CASSFGLGTEAFF. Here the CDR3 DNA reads TGTGCCAGCAGTTTCGGGCTGGGCACTGAAGCTTTCTTT.

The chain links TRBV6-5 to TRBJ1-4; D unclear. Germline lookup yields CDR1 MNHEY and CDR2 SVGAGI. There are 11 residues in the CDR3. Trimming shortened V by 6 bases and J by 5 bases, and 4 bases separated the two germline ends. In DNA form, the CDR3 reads TGTGCCAGCAGGCAAAATGAAAAACTGTTTTTT. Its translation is CASRQNEKLFF.

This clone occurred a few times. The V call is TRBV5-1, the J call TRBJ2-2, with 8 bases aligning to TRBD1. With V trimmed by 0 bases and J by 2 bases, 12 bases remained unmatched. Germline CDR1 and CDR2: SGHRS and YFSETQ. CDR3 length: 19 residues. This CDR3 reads CASSLEGLTGVANTGELFF. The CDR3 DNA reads TGCGCCAGCAGCTTGGAGGGACTGACAGGGGTAGCAAACACCGGGGAGCTGTTTTTT.

The CDR3 bases are TGTGCCAGCAGTTTACCGGGGACGTCCTACGAGCAGTACTTC. This translates into CASSLPGTSYEQYF. The chain links TRBV28 to TRBJ2-7; D is possibly TRBD1 or TRBD2 (5 bases each). Trimming stripped 2 bases from V and 1 base from J, with 9 bases between. The CDR3 loop spans 14 amino acids. Germline loops: CDR1 MDHEN, CDR2 SYDVKM.

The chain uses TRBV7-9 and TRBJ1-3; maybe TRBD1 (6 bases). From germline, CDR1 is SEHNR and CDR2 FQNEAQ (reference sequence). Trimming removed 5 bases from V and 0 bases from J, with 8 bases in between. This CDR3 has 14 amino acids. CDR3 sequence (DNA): TGTGCCAGCAGCAGGGGGAACTCTGGAAACACCATATATTTT. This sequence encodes CASSRGNSGNTIYF.

The CDR3 is CASSPPGAYEQYF. DNA of the CDR3: TGTGCCAGCTCACCACCCGGGGCCTACGAGCAGTACTTC. This chain connects TRBV18 to TRBJ2-7; weak D call: TRBD2 (5 bases). V was shortened by 0 bases and J by 2 bases, with 5 bases between the two germline ends. CDR1 and CDR2 (germline): KGHSH, LQKENI. The CDR3 extends over 13 amino acids.

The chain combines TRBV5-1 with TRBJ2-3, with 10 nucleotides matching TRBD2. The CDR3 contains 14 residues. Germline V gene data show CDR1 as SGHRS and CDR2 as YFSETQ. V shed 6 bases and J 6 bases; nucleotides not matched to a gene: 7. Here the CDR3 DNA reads TGCGCCAGCAAGGGAGCGGGAGGGCCGGATACGCAGTATTTT. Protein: CASKGAGGPDTQYF. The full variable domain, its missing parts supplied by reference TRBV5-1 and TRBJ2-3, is KAGVTQTPRYLIKTRGQQVTLSCSPISGHRSVSWYQQTPGQGLQFLFEYFSETQRNKGNFPGRFSGRQFSNSRSEMNVSTLELGDSALYLCASKGAGGPDTQYFGPGTRLTVL.

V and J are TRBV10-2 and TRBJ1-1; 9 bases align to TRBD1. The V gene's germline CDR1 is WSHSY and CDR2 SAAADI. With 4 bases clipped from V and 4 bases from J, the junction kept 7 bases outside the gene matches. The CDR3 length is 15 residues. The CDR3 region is CASSGGDRARTEAFF. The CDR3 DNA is TGCGCCAGCAGTGGGGGGGACAGGGCTCGCACTGAAGCTTTCTTT.

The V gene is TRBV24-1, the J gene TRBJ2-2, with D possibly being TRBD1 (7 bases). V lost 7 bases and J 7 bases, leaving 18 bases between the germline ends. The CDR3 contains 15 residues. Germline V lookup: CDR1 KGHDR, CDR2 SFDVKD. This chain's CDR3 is CATRTGGGAGGELFF. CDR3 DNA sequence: TGTGCCACCAGAACAGGAGGGGGCGCCGGCGGGGAGCTGTTTTTT.

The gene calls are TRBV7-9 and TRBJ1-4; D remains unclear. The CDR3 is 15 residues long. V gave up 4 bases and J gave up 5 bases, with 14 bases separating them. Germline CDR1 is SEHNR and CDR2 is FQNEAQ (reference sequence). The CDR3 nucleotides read TGTGCCAGCAGCTCGTACCGACTACCAAATGAAAAACTGTTTTTT. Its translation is CASSSYRLPNEKLFF.

Here the CDR3 reads CASSPTGGGGYTF. CDR3 nucleotides: TGTGCCAGCAGCCCTACAGGGGGCGGTGGCTACACCTTC. This chain connects TRBV28 to TRBJ1-2; 9 bases fit TRBD1. The CDR3 runs to 13 residues. Germline V lookup: CDR1 MDHEN, CDR2 SYDVKM. J lost 7 bases, V lost 6 bases, and 6 bases had no gene match.

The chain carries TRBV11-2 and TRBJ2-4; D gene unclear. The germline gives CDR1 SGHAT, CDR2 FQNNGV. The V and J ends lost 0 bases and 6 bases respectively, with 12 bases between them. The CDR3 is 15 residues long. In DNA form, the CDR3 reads TGTGCCAGCAGCTTAGATCTTAGGCCGAGAAACATTCAGTACTTC. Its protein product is CASSLDLRPRNIQYF. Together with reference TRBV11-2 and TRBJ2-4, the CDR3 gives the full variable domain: EAGVAQSPRYKIIEKRQSVAFWCNPISGHATLYWYQQILGQGPKLLIQFQNNGVVDDSQLPKDRFSAERLKGVDSTLKIQPAKLEDSAVYLCASSLDLRPRNIQYFGAGTRLSVL.

The CDR3 region has the DNA TGTGCCAGCAGTCCACCCATAGCGGGAGGGCGGGATGAGCAGTTCTTC. This sequence encodes CASSPPIAGGRDEQFF. The V call is TRBV28, the J call TRBJ2-1; 11 bases line up with TRBD2. With V trimmed by 5 bases and J by 8 bases, 11 bases remained unmatched. This CDR3 has 16 amino acids. Germline CDR1 is MDHEN and CDR2 is SYDVKM.

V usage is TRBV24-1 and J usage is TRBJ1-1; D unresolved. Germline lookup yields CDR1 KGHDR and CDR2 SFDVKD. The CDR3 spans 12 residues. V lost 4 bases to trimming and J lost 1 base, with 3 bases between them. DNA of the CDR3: TGTGCCACCAGTGACAGGAACACTGAAGCTTTCTTT. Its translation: CATSDRNTEAFF.

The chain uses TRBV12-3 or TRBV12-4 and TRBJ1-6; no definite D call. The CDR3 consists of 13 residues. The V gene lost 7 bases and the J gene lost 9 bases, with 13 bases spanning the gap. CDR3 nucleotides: TGTGCCAGCACCTGGGCCCTCGGTTCACCCCTCCACTTT. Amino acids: CASTWALGSPLHF.

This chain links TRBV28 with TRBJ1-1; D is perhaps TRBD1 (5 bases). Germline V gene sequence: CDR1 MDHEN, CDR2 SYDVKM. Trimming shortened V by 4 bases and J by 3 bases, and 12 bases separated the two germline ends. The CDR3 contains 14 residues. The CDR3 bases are TGTGCCAGCAGTTCGAGTGGGGGAGACACTGAAGCTTTCTTT. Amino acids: CASSSSGGDTEAFF.

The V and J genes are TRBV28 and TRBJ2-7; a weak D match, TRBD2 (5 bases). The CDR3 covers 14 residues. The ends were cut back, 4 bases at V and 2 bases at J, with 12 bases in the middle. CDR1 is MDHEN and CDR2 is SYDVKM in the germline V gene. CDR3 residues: CASSSHGETYEQYV. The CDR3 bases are TGTGCCAGCAGTTCCCACGGGGAGACCTACGAGCAGTACGTC.

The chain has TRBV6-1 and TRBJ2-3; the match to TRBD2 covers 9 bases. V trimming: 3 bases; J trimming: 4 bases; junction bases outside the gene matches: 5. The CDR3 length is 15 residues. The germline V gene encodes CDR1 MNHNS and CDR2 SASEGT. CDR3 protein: CASSEVSGSPDTQYF. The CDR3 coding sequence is TGTGCCAGCAGTGAGGTTAGCGGGAGCCCAGATACGCAGTATTTT.